Listed here is a single TCR beta chain. Its antigen is unidentified. This sample was taken from a study of T cells after yellow fever vaccination. Study context: Fractions of low cell number were prepared using SMART-Seq v4 Ultra Low Input. Points from the study as a whole: A small proportion of clonotypes was detected in both the CD4 and CD8 compartments. Subsequent booster samples again held most clones from primary vaccination (96% CD4, over 80% CD8).

Researchers made TCR cDNA using 5'RACE template switching, and this step added a universal primer site and UMIs. TCRdb processed the 5' RACE reads anew with MiXCR; each CDR3 protein has one entry. The sample consists of about 50,000 distinct CDR3 sequences, about 7.9% of them appearing once. The TCR comes from a man between 18 and 29 years old who received the YFV17D yellow fever vaccine. Sequencing used CD8+ T cells sorted from PBMCs, obtained around 15 days after the first yellow fever vaccination.

CDR3 amino acids: CASSPEYEETQYF. In DNA, the CDR3 is TGTGCCAGCAGCCCGGAGTACGAAGAGACCCAGTACTTC. This chain uses TRBV5-4 with TRBJ2-5; D not resolved. CDR3 length equals 13 residues. V lost 4 bases to trimming and J lost 3 bases, with 10 bases between them. Germline CDR1 SGHNT, CDR2 YYREEE (reference sequence). Full variable domain (missing parts from reference TRBV5-4 and TRBJ2-5): ETGVTQSPTHLIKTRGQQVTLRCSSQSGHNTVSWYQQALGQGPQFIFQYYREEENGRGNFPPRFSGLQFPNYSSELNVNALELDDSALYLCASSPEYEETQYFGPGTRLLVL.